There are a few counts of the clone carrying this T cell receptor (beta chain). Its specificity is unknown. Germline V gene lookup returns CDR1 SGHTA and CDR2 FQGNSA. CDR3 length: 20 amino acids. The trim removed 3 bases at V and 8 bases at J, leaving 26 bases unmatched. No treatment had been given to any patient before thyroid surgery. This specimen belongs to a study of metastatic and nonmetastatic thyroid tumors. About the study: Repertoire comparisons spanned blood and tumor or nodule tissue from malignant and benign thyroid patients.

Points from the study as a whole: The study reportedly found significantly higher TCR beta diversity in malignant thyroid tumors than benign nodules, in blood and tumor.

Authors' analysis steps: To classify distant metastasis in papillary thyroid cancer, a model was built from CDR3 differences across clinicopathological groups. TCRdb re-clonotyped the PCR reads via MiXCR. These V and J calls originate from TCRdb's pipeline instead of the authors' own analysis. In the table there are approximately 25,000 clones, about 26% of which are singletons. The TCR sequence derives from a male donor with papillary thyroid cancer or a benign thyroid nodule (not recorded which). Some clones in this sample may be carry-over from other donors' samples. This chain joins TRBV7-2 and TRBJ1-2; 8 bases fit TRBD1. Sequencing was done on a sample of blood. This CDR3 reads CASSFVSYNSQGAREEGYTF. In nucleotides, the CDR3 is TGTGCCAGCAGCTTCGTGAGTTACAATAGTCAGGGGGCCCGGGAGGAAGGCTACACCTTC.